Listed here are 7 T cell receptor beta chains from one sample, sequenced in a study of a mutant IDH1 vaccine in newly diagnosed glioma. The time point was: baseline, week 1 (first vaccination visit). Sample treatment: pre-vaccination baseline after standard-of-care therapy. Sequencing was performed with immunoSEQ multiplex PCR; in TCRdb, only in-frame clones are kept and a portion is missing. The sample has roughly 41,000 clones, approximately 92% seen once. The material was PBMCs, obtained from a glioma patient treated with radiotherapy, temozolomide or both. These receptors came from a man younger than 35 with glioma.

The sample holds one count of this clone. The rearrangement uses TRBV4-3 and TRBJ1-2, with 9 nucleotides matching TRBD1. V lost 3 bases and J lost 6; bases outside the gene matches: 8. The CDR3 length is 15 residues. Germline CDR1 and CDR2: LGHNA and YSLEER. The CDR3 region has the DNA TGCGCCAGCAGCCAGTCACAGGGGGCCTCTGATGGCTACACCTTC. Encoded protein: CASSQSQGASDGYTF.

CDR3 residues: CASSVGTSGSPGELFF. The CDR3 DNA reads TGTGCCAGCAGCGTAGGTACTAGCGGGAGCCCCGGGGAGCTGTTTTTT. The V and J genes are TRBV9 and TRBJ2-2, with TRBD2 matching over 11 bases. Germline CDR1 is SGDLS and CDR2 is YYNGEE. With 0 bases clipped from V and 6 bases from J, the junction kept 4 bases outside the gene matches. The CDR3 is made up of 16 amino acids.

Regarding this clone: The sample holds other DNA sequences that translate to the same CDR3. DNA of the CDR3: TGCAGCGTTGGGGGAGGGAATCAGCCCCAGCATTTT. It encodes CSVGGGNQPQHF. This chain uses TRBV29-1 with TRBJ1-5, with no clear D. Germline CDR1 SQVTM, CDR2 ANQGSEA. The CDR3 is 12 residues long. V lost 4 bases and J lost 4, with 8 bases in between.

The V gene is TRBV10-3, the J gene TRBJ2-3, with 13 positions matching TRBD2. From germline, CDR1 is ENHRY and CDR2 SYGVKD. Trimming took 3 bases from V and 4 from J; bases not matched to a gene: 4. This CDR3 has 16 residues. The CDR3, as DNA: TGTGCCATCAGTGAAGGACTAGCGGGAGTTGCAGATACGCAGTATTTT. Its protein product is CAISEGLAGVADTQYF.

This clone turned up a few times. The chain uses TRBV7-9 and TRBJ1-2; D is unresolved. Germline assignment: CDR1 SEHNR and CDR2 FQNEAQ (reference sequence). This CDR3 has 13 residues. Trimming left V 6 bases short and J 6 bases short, with 14 bases between. The CDR3 DNA reads as TGTGCCAGCAGGGGAGGAGCAGTCAATGGCTACACCTTC. This gives the protein CASRGGAVNGYTF.

The chain combines TRBV30 with TRBJ2-5; D not resolved. CDR3 size: 13 residues. In germline, CDR1 is GTSNPN, CDR2 SVGIG (reference sequence). V lost 1 base, J lost 5 bases, and 11 bases lay in between. CDR3 nucleotide sequence: TGTGCCTGGAGTGCTGAGCTCAGGGAGACCCAGTACTTC. Residues: CAWSAELRETQYF.

The V gene is TRBV7-9, the J gene TRBJ2-7; the D gene is possibly TRBD1 (6 bases). The CDR3 has 14 amino acids. Trimming stripped 4 bases from V and 3 bases from J, with 13 bases between. Germline V gene sequence: CDR1 SEHNR, CDR2 FQNEAQ (reference sequence). Written as DNA, the CDR3 is TGTGCCAGCAGCTCCTACCGGGACATCTACGAGCAGTACTTC. This translates into CASSSYRDIYEQYF.